Given below is one T cell receptor beta chain in context. With 7 bases clipped from V and 7 bases from J, the junction kept 13 bases outside the gene matches. The CDR3 runs 16 residues. The germline gives CDR1 SGHVS, CDR2 FNYEAQ. This record belongs to a study of T cell responses to AZD1222 COVID-19 vaccine. The assay was immunoSEQ multiplex PCR, and TCRdb's table has in-frame clones only and misses some. The sample includes 250,000 or so clones, approximately 95% seen only once; the top ten take 0.55%. This sample comprised peripheral blood, obtained on day 0 of AZD1222 vaccination. The rearrangement uses TRBV7-6 and TRBJ2-1; 10 bases match TRBD2. The clonotype comes from an adult in good health. DNA for the CDR3: TGTGCCAGCACCCAAGGGGTAGCGGGAGGTTTAAATGAGCAGTTCTTC. Encoded protein: CASTQGVAGGLNEQFF.